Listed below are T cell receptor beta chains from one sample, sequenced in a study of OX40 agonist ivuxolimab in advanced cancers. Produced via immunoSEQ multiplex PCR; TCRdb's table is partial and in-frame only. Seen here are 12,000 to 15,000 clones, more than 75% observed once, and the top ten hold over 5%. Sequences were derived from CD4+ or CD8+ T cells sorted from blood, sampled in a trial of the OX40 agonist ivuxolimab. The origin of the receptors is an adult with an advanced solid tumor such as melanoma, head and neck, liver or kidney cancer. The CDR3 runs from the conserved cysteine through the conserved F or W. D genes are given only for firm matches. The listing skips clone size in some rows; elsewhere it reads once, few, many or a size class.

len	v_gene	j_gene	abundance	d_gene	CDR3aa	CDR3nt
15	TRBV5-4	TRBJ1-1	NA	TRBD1	CASSAGQVSNTEAFF	TGTGCCAGCAGCGCAGGACAGGTTTCGAACACTGAAGCTTTCTTT
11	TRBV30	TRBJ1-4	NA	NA	CAWITNEKLFF	TGTGCCTGGATCACAAATGAAAAACTGTTTTTT
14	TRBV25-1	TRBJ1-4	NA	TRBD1	CASRRTGGDEKLFF	TGTGCCAGCAGACGAACAGGGGGCGATGAAAAACTGTTTTTT
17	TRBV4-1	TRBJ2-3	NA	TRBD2	CASSQDPGGGGTDTQYF	TGCGCCAGCAGCCAAGATCCTGGCGGGGGGGGCACAGATACGCAGTATTTT
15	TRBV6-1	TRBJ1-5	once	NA	CASSGQDGTGQPQHF	TGTGCCAGCAGTGGACAGGACGGAACGGGTCAGCCCCAGCATTTT
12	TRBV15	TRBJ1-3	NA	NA	CATSARGNTIYF	TGTGCCACCAGCGCGAGAGGAAACACCATATATTTT
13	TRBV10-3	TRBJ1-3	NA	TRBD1	CAITGGRGNTIYF	TGTGCCATCACAGGGGGCCGTGGAAACACCATATATTTT
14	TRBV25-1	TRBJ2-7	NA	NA	CASSAVVPPYEQYF	TGTGCCAGCAGTGCGGTGGTTCCCCCCTACGAGCAGTACTTC
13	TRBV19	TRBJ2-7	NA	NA	CASSTGLSYEQYF	TGTGCCAGTAGTACCGGACTGTCCTACGAGCAGTACTTC
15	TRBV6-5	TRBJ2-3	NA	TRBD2	CASSYSGAGTDTQYF	TGTGCCAGCAGTTACTCCGGAGCGGGGACAGATACGCAGTATTTT
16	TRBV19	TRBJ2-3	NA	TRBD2	CASNRGSGATTDTQYF	TGTGCCAGTAATCGTGGTAGCGGGGCCACCACAGATACGCAGTATTTT
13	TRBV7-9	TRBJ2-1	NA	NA	CASSWDSYNEQFF	TGTGCCAGCAGCTGGGACTCTTACAATGAGCAGTTCTTC